These T cell receptor beta chains were read from a single sample in a study of T-cell reconstitution after alpha-beta-depleted transplantation in children. MiXCR was run by TCRdb on the PCR reads, yielding one entry per CDR3 protein. The data show some 440,000 distinct CDR3 sequences, under 20% seen once. The specimen was PBMCs, mostly from graft donor cells, collected 360 days after TCRalphabeta/CD19-depleted stem cell transplant. These receptors came from a boy under two years old who had a stem cell transplant for Wiskott-Aldrich syndrome, so the T cells may come from the graft donor. Each CDR3 is given with its conserved first and last residue. Where a row states a size, it is once, few, many or the class of an expanded clone; other rows omit it.

abundance: -
v_gene: TRBV7-9
CDR3aa: CASSFSGVGTEAFF

abundance: few
v_gene: TRBV19
CDR3aa: CASSPCLEAFF

abundance: many
v_gene: TRBV29-1
CDR3aa: CSALSGRESYNEQFF

abundance: few
v_gene: TRBV6-2/TRBV6-3
CDR3aa: CASSYYWYGQTYEQYF

abundance: -
v_gene: TRBV19
CDR3aa: CASTLRVGYGGELFF

abundance: -
v_gene: TRBV4-3
CDR3aa: CASSPAVGEGSYEQYF

abundance: few
v_gene: TRBV7-2
CDR3aa: CASSSPWAGELFF

abundance: few
v_gene: TRBV12-3/TRBV12-4
CDR3aa: CASSLGLRGEQYF

abundance: -
v_gene: TRBV28
CDR3aa: CASRPRGSYTEAFF

abundance: few
v_gene: TRBV12-3/TRBV12-4
CDR3aa: CASTLRINEKLFF

abundance: few
v_gene: TRBV4-2
CDR3aa: CASRRFDTGELFF

abundance: -
v_gene: TRBV29-1
CDR3aa: CSVVLGSSTDTQYF

abundance: -
v_gene: TRBV19
CDR3aa: CASSPGYKVYNEQFF

abundance: few
v_gene: TRBV10-3
CDR3aa: CAITEGRNGYTF

abundance: few
v_gene: TRBV5-1
CDR3aa: CASSLTGNSGANVLTF

abundance: few
v_gene: TRBV18
CDR3aa: CASSPPGSARETQYF

abundance: -
v_gene: TRBV20-1
CDR3aa: CSARGTGENYEQYF

abundance: few
v_gene: TRBV20-1
CDR3aa: CSALSGETQYF

abundance: -
v_gene: TRBV7-6
CDR3aa: CASSLGGFPDTQYF

abundance: -
v_gene: TRBV24-1
CDR3aa: CATSEPGTGPYNEQFF

abundance: many
v_gene: TRBV5-1
CDR3aa: CASSFGPMNTEAFF

abundance: few
v_gene: TRBV10-3
CDR3aa: CAISESRASGAITDTQYF

abundance: -
v_gene: TRBV29-1
CDR3aa: CSVETLRGGAGELFF

abundance: many
v_gene: TRBV9
CDR3aa: CASSLSSGETQYF

abundance: -
v_gene: TRBV7-8
CDR3aa: CASSPRTRVNTGELFF

abundance: few
v_gene: TRBV12-3/TRBV12-4
CDR3aa: CASSFRDRPIGGELFF

abundance: few
v_gene: TRBV5-1
CDR3aa: CASSPGLAGAPRNEQFF

abundance: few
v_gene: TRBV11-2
CDR3aa: CASSLEGATYNEQFF

abundance: -
v_gene: TRBV3-1
CDR3aa: CASSQDFDRGYQETQYF

abundance: -
v_gene: TRBV15
CDR3aa: CATSRSKAHEQYF

abundance: -
v_gene: TRBV10-2
CDR3aa: CASNRQGSDTEAFF

abundance: -
v_gene: TRBV15
CDR3aa: CATNEMGGGNEKLFF

abundance: few
v_gene: TRBV9
CDR3aa: CASNRGGIDSDTQYF

abundance: -
v_gene: TRBV10-2
CDR3aa: CASSYMGGRAKNIQYF

abundance: -
v_gene: TRBV7-2
CDR3aa: CASSLRGRDTGELFF

abundance: few
v_gene: TRBV29-1
CDR3aa: CSAGSDKKNIQYF

abundance: few
v_gene: TRBV5-1
CDR3aa: CASSWAGTHGNTIYF

abundance: -
v_gene: TRBV27
CDR3aa: CASRPYPGGSLPGELFF

abundance: -
v_gene: TRBV4-3
CDR3aa: CASGRGKGTGELFF

abundance: few
v_gene: TRBV12-3/TRBV12-4
CDR3aa: CASSRVRGIYNEQFF

abundance: few
v_gene: TRBV6-5
CDR3aa: CASSIDKAGANVLTF

abundance: few
v_gene: TRBV15
CDR3aa: CATSRATGVEQYF

abundance: few
v_gene: TRBV5-1
CDR3aa: CASSFDRGRNEQFF

abundance: -
v_gene: TRBV7-9
CDR3aa: CASSQPGQGWNEQFF

abundance: few
v_gene: TRBV24-1
CDR3aa: CATSDSQRTQYF

abundance: -
v_gene: TRBV7-9
CDR3aa: CASSAYNQPQHF

abundance: few
v_gene: TRBV15
CDR3aa: CATSSNRAGVSYNEQFF

abundance: -
v_gene: TRBV7-2
CDR3aa: CASRQAGEVYNEQFF

abundance: few
v_gene: TRBV5-6
CDR3aa: CASNGAGDYEQYF